This TCR beta chain was obtained from a study of T cell responses to AZD1222 COVID-19 vaccine (dated by TCRdb to the early 2020s). In the study overall: AZD1222 recipients whose second dose came at about 4 weeks and those whose second dose came at about 12 weeks were combined into one group, since spike-specific TCR depth and breadth did not differ between the two schedules. A total of just over 230 trial participants underwent TCR sequencing, of whom around 210 had received two doses of AZD1222 and around 25 had received two doses of the MenACWY control vaccine. Trial participants were enrolled into age subgroups of 18-55, 56-69 and 70-plus years, which contained approximately 150, 28 and 58 TCR-sequenced participants, respectively.

What the work shows at the level of the full study, not this receptor alone: Conclusions about previously exposed vaccinees are limited because only five or six AZD1222 recipients were SARS-CoV-2 seropositive at baseline. A significant rise in spike-specific TCR breadth and depth was observed after two AZD1222 doses relative to day 0 and relative to MenACWY recipients. Reportedly, almost half of the unique spike-specific TCRs recognized epitopes lying outside the regions that are mutated in the B.1.351 and B.1.1.7 variants. CD4 TCRs associated with the vaccine covered the entire spike protein, and the dominant responses were in regions 160-218 and 743-854. No day 14 peak-response samples were available, so repertoires were characterized only after the peak T cell response. Participants were mostly white British, with more females than males. The authors suggested clonal diversity may have been underestimated. In the small 56-69-year group, the increase in depth fell short of significance, most likely because of low power.

Remarks on this clone: Its target antigen remains unknown. Base-call qualities are not available, and no considerably larger clone is one nucleotide away.

The sample's time point label, in plain terms: baseline before first vaccination. Vaccinee samples were obtained from the UK trials COV001 and COV002, which included a single-blind randomized controlled phase 2/3 trial of AZD1222 (ChAdOx1 nCoV-19) in healthy adults. For TCRbeta chain sequencing, PBMC samples were collected from trial participants at day 0 and at day 28 after the second dose. Spanning cysteine to phenylalanine, the CDR3 consists of 14 amino acids. Just the 42-base CDR3 DNA is kept, in frame starting at base 1. Reading the germline V gene gives CDR1 SGHRS and CDR2 YFSETQ. The junction shows trimming of 4 bases on V and 4 bases on J, plus 14 bases between the germline ends. The CDR3 regions of human TCRbeta chains were analyzed by immunosequencing. In the source study's methods: Repertoire TCRs were checked for matches against a reference library of SARS-CoV-2-specific TCRs that had been generated using the MIRA antigen-specificity platform. Breadth meant the fraction of unique TCRs that were SARS-CoV-2-associated, whereas depth meant the fraction of total T cells that were SARS-CoV-2-associated. Using the MIRA data, every spike-specific TCR was mapped to the spike region that the TCR reacted to and assigned to either a CD4 or a CD8 class. Log10-transformed breadth and depth values were compared by one-way ANOVA with Sidak's multiple comparisons tests. In its TCRdb copy, this immuneACCESS table keeps in-frame sequences only and misses some clones. Where compared with another copy, unresolved V genes explain less than half of these, and the others have no known cause. D and trimming were read from the DNA, whereas the V and J calls and clone size are those reported in that table. This sample comprises about 72,000 clones, roughly 84% of them detected only once. Of the sample, about 24% falls within the top ten clones.

The specimen was peripheral blood, collected on day 0 of AZD1222 vaccination. The sequence derives from an adult in good health. The sequence joins TRBV5-1 to TRBJ1-1; the D gene is perhaps TRBD1, from 5 matching bases. The nucleotides are TGCGCCAGCAGCCCCGAAAAGGGGTCCACTGAAGCTTTCTTT. Its translation is CASSPEKGSTEAFF.